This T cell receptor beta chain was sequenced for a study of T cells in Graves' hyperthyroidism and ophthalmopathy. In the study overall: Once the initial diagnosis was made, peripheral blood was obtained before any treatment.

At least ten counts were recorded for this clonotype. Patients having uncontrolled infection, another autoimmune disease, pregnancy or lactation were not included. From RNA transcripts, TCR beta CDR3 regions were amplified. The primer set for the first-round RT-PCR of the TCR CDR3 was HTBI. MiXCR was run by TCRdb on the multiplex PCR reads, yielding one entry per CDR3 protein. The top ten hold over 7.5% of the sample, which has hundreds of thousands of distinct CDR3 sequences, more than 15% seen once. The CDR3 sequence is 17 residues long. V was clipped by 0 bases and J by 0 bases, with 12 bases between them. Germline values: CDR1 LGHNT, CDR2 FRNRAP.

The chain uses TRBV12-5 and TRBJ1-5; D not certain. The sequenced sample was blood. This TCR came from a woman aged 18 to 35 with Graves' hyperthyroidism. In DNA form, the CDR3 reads TGTGCTAGTGGTTTGGTGTTAGAGGGTTATAGCAATCAGCCCCAGCATTTT. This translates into CASGLVLEGYSNQPQHF.